Following are 9 T cell receptor beta chains from one sample sequenced in a study of PD-1 blockade in classical Hodgkin lymphoma. Some clones are missing from TCRdb's copy, which holds only in-frame ones; the method was immunoSEQ multiplex PCR. The sample records more than 10,000 clones, about 85% being singletons. The time point here: cycle 4 day 1 (C4D1), after more than five weeks of nivolumab. Following autologous stem cell transplantation, relapse occurred in every patient, and exposure to brentuximab vedotin varied. From thawed PBMCs, CD8+ T cells were isolated by magnetic negative selection. The input for sequencing was CD8+ T cells from blood, taken before the fourth cycle of nivolumab. All receptors come from a human donor with classical Hodgkin lymphoma. The donor label of this sample is uncertain.

This rearrangement joins TRBV2 to TRBJ2-1; tentatively, D is TRBD1 or TRBD2 (5 bases each). The V gene's germline CDR1 is SNHLY and CDR2 FYNNEI. CDR3 length: 15 residues. V lost 1 base to trimming and J lost 10 bases, with 17 bases between them. CDR3 loop: CASSEVGPGEAEQFF. The CDR3 nucleotides are TGTGCCAGCAGTGAAGTGGGACCTGGAGAGGCGGAGCAGTTCTTC.

The V call is TRBV7-2, the J call TRBJ2-5; tentative D call: TRBD2 (6 bases). Per germline, CDR1 SGHTA and CDR2 FQGNSA. This CDR3 is 14 amino acids long. V gave up 3 bases and J gave up 1 base, with 9 bases separating them. The CDR3 loop is CASSFLSGQETQYF. The CDR3 DNA is TGTGCCAGCAGCTTTCTTAGCGGCCAAGAGACCCAGTACTTC.

The V call is TRBV13, the J call TRBJ2-7; no clear D gene. The CDR3 covers 14 residues. V lost 3 bases and J lost 3, with 12 bases in between. Germline assignment: CDR1 PRHDT and CDR2 FYEKMQ (reference sequence). This CDR3 reads CASSFRETHYEQYF. Written as DNA, the CDR3 is TGTGCCAGCAGCTTTAGAGAGACCCACTACGAGCAGTACTTC.

In nucleotides, the CDR3 is TGTGCCAGCAGCGTAGATGGGACGGCAAACACTGAAGCTTTCTTT. This sequence encodes CASSVDGTANTEAFF. V usage is TRBV9 and J usage is TRBJ1-1; D might be TRBD1 (5 bases). The V end lost 0 bases, the J end lost 2 bases, and 11 bases lay between the germline ends. In germline, CDR1 is SGDLS, CDR2 YYNGEE. This CDR3 is 15 amino acids long.

The chain combines TRBV21-1 with TRBJ1-5; the DNA was not compared with TRBD1, the D call given in the table. TRBV21-1 is described as a pseudogene. This CDR3 comprises 17 residues. CDR3 nucleotides: TGTGCCAGCAGCATTAGGACAGGGGGCTATTATTATCAGCCCCAGCATTTT. Encoded protein: CASSIRTGGYYYQPQHF.

This clone was seen once. V gene TRBV11-2 combines with J gene TRBJ2-1; no clear D. The V and J ends lost 0 bases and 2 bases respectively, with 8 bases between them. The CDR3 is made up of 15 amino acids. CDR1 and CDR2 from the germline V gene are SGHAT and FQNNGV. The CDR3 coding sequence is TGTGCCAGCAGCTTAGAACAGTGGGCCTACAATGAGCAGTTCTTC. Translation: CASSLEQWAYNEQFF.

This clone was seen a handful of times. The rearrangement uses TRBV5-1 and TRBJ2-2; TRBD2 might be the D (6 bases). The germline CDR1 and CDR2 sequences are SGHRS and YFSETQ. Trimming left V 4 bases short and J 5 bases short, with 15 bases between. The CDR3 runs to 15 residues. CDR3 region: CASSVRDGGTGELFF. For the CDR3, the DNA is TGCGCCAGCAGCGTCCGGGACGGGGGAACCGGGGAGCTGTTTTTT.

The chain employs TRBV15 and TRBJ1-1; D not resolved. The CDR3 is made up of 14 amino acids. V was shortened by 8 bases and J by 0 bases, with 13 bases between the two germline ends. The V gene's germline CDR1 is LNHNV and CDR2 YYDKDF (reference sequence). The CDR3, as DNA: TGTGCCACCCGTAATGATCGGATGAACACTGAAGCTTTCTTT. This sequence encodes CATRNDRMNTEAFF.

The chain joins TRBV29-1 to TRBJ1-4; D is unresolved. CDR1 and CDR2 from the germline V gene are SQVTM and ANQGSEA. V lost 7 bases and J 4 bases, leaving 13 bases between the germline ends. CDR3 size: 13 residues. The CDR3 here is CSAEKGGNEKLFF. CDR3 nucleotides: TGCAGCGCCGAGAAGGGAGGTAATGAAAAACTGTTTTTT.